Listed below are T cell receptor beta chains from one sample, sequenced in a study of blood T cells in healthy people across ages. TCRdb used MiXCR to reprocess the 5' RACE reads, holding one entry per CDR3 protein. The repertoire holds 1.5 million to 2 million distinct CDR3 sequences, with just under 50% as singletons. The sequencing sample was made of blood. The receptors derive from a woman in her thirties or forties in good health. Each CDR3 is given with its conserved first and last residue. Each record gives: D gene, clone size, V gene, J gene, CDR3 protein, CDR3 DNA. The D gene is left open where the match is weak. Part of the rows lack a size; the others show once, few, many or a class for expanded clones.

>TRBD2|NA|TRBV7-6|TRBJ2-1
CASSLSTSGNEQFF
TGTGCCAGCAGCCTCTCGACTAGCGGCAATGAGCAGTTCTTC
>TRBD1|NA|TRBV12-3/TRBV12-4|TRBJ2-3
CASYHRGGTDTQYF
TGTGCCAGCTACCACAGGGGAGGCACAGATACGCAGTATTTT
>NA|NA|TRBV6-6|TRBJ2-1
CASSYAVLRASNEQFF
TGTGCCAGCAGTTACGCTGTACTCCGAGCATCTAATGAGCAGTTCTTC
>NA|NA|TRBV6-2/TRBV6-3|TRBJ1-5
CASTNPMADRKNQPQHF
TGTGCCAGCACTAACCCTATGGCGGACAGAAAGAATCAGCCCCAGCATTTT
>NA|NA|TRBV14|TRBJ1-4
CASSRLGLTNEKLFF
TGTGCCAGCAGCCGGCTGGGACTAACTAATGAAAAACTGTTTTTT
>NA|NA|TRBV7-9|TRBJ2-4
CASSLQEKNIQYF
TGTGCCAGCAGCTTACAGGAGAAAAACATTCAGTACTTC
>TRBD2|NA|TRBV7-2|TRBJ2-5
CASSSGLAGGPSLETQYF
TGTGCCAGCAGCTCCGGACTAGCGGGGGGGCCGAGTCTAGAGACCCAGTACTTC
>NA|NA|TRBV27|TRBJ2-5
CASNPLGSYNEQYF
TGTGCCAGCAACCCTTTGGGGTCCTACAATGAGCAGTACTTC
>TRBD1|NA|TRBV6-2/TRBV6-3|TRBJ2-1
CASSPGTGKFF
TGTGCCAGCAGCCCCGGGACAGGGAAGTTCTTC
>TRBD2|many|TRBV27|TRBJ2-5
CASSFTSGGAETQYF
TGTGCCAGCAGTTTTACTAGCGGGGGGGCGGAGACCCAGTACTTC
>NA|NA|TRBV24-1|TRBJ2-7
CATSFGPYNEQYF
TGTGCCACCAGTTTTGGTCCCTACAATGAGCAGTACTTC